Listed below are T cell receptor beta chains from one sample, sequenced in a study of T cell responses to AZD1222 COVID-19 vaccine. The table came from immunoSEQ multiplex PCR; TCRdb's copy has only in-frame clones and leaves some out. The sample consists of about 190,000 clones, almost 95% of them appearing once. Sequences were derived from peripheral blood, sampled on day 0 of AZD1222 vaccination. These receptors were taken from an adult in good health. CDR3s include the opening cysteine and the closing phenylalanine or tryptophan. The order of the fields is V gene, D gene, J gene, clone size, CDR3 DNA, CDR3 protein. A D gene is named only where the DNA matches it firmly. For some rows the clone size is stated as once, few or many, or as a class when expanded; others skip it.

V gene: TRBV3-1/TRBV3-2
D gene: .
J gene: TRBJ1-2
clone size: .
CDR3 DNA: TGTGCCAGCAGCCAGGCCACTGGCTACACCTTC
CDR3 protein: CASSQATGYTF

V gene: TRBV6-4
D gene: TRBD2
J gene: TRBJ2-2
clone size: .
CDR3 DNA: TGTGCCAGCAGTCCGCTAGCGGGAGGGCTCACCGGGGAGCTGTTTTTT
CDR3 protein: CASSPLAGGLTGELFF

V gene: TRBV5-6
D gene: .
J gene: TRBJ1-2
clone size: .
CDR3 DNA: TGTGCCAGCAGCCCGCCTTCGGTCACGTCTAAGGGCTACACCTTC
CDR3 protein: CASSPPSVTSKGYTF

V gene: TRBV24-1
D gene: .
J gene: TRBJ2-2
clone size: once
CDR3 DNA: TGTGCCACCAGTGATCTTTGGGCAGGGCCCTCAGCCGGGGAGCTGTTTTTT
CDR3 protein: CATSDLWAGPSAGELFF

V gene: TRBV3-1/TRBV3-2
D gene: TRBD2
J gene: TRBJ2-3
clone size: .
CDR3 DNA: TGTGCCAGCAGCCCACAGCGGGGGAGCCGAGATACGCAGTATTTT
CDR3 protein: CASSPQRGSRDTQYF

V gene: TRBV5-6
D gene: TRBD2
J gene: TRBJ2-1
clone size: .
CDR3 DNA: TGTGCCAGCAGCTTGGTACCGGGAGGCTCCTACAATGAGCAGTTCTTC
CDR3 protein: CASSLVPGGSYNEQFF

V gene: TRBV27
D gene: TRBD1
J gene: TRBJ1-2
clone size: once
CDR3 DNA: TGTGCCAGCAGTTTAGTTGGACAGGGGTATGGCTACACCTTC
CDR3 protein: CASSLVGQGYGYTF

V gene: TRBV12-5
D gene: .
J gene: TRBJ2-1
clone size: .
CDR3 DNA: TGTGCTAGTGGTTTTGGGGATGAGCAGTTCTTC
CDR3 protein: CASGFGDEQFF

V gene: TRBV30
D gene: TRBD1
J gene: TRBJ1-2
clone size: .
CDR3 DNA: TGTGCCTGGAGTGTCAGGGGGCCGGCTAACTATGGCTACACCTTC
CDR3 protein: CAWSVRGPANYGYTF

V gene: TRBV28
D gene: .
J gene: TRBJ1-1
clone size: .
CDR3 DNA: TGTGCCAGCAGTCTCTCGGGGGATGGCACTGAAGCTTTCTTT
CDR3 protein: CASSLSGDGTEAFF

V gene: TRBV7-9
D gene: .
J gene: TRBJ2-1
clone size: .
CDR3 DNA: TGTGCCAGTACCTGGAGCTCCTACAATGAGCAGTTCTTC
CDR3 protein: CASTWSSYNEQFF

V gene: TRBV7-6
D gene: .
J gene: TRBJ2-1
clone size: once
CDR3 DNA: TGTGCCAGCAGCTTGGCCCAGGGAGTGGCCGGGGTTGAGCAGTTCTTC
CDR3 protein: CASSLAQGVAGVEQFF

V gene: TRBV7-2
D gene: .
J gene: TRBJ2-1
clone size: .
CDR3 DNA: TGTGCCAGCAGCTCTAAACTCGGGAGAGGCGGTGAGCAGTTCTTC
CDR3 protein: CASSSKLGRGGEQFF

V gene: TRBV28
D gene: .
J gene: TRBJ1-2
clone size: .
CDR3 DNA: TGTGCCAGCAGTTTAGCGGCCTCGGGCTATGGCTACACCTTC
CDR3 protein: CASSLAASGYGYTF

V gene: TRBV6-5
D gene: .
J gene: TRBJ1-5
clone size: .
CDR3 DNA: TGTGCCAGCAGTTCCGCGGGATGGCAGCCCCAGCATTTT
CDR3 protein: CASSSAGWQPQHF

V gene: TRBV6-1
D gene: .
J gene: TRBJ1-1
clone size: once
CDR3 DNA: TGTGCCAGCAGTCACCAGCGGGGCGACACTGAAGCTTTCTTT
CDR3 protein: CASSHQRGDTEAFF

V gene: TRBV6-6
D gene: .
J gene: TRBJ2-5
clone size: .
CDR3 DNA: TGTGCCAGCAGTTACCAGGGGCAAGAGACCCAGTACTTC
CDR3 protein: CASSYQGQETQYF

V gene: TRBV5-6
D gene: .
J gene: TRBJ1-3
clone size: .
CDR3 DNA: TGTGCCAGCAGCTTGGCGACAGCCTCTGGAAACACCATATATTTT
CDR3 protein: CASSLATASGNTIYF

V gene: TRBV4-1
D gene: .
J gene: TRBJ2-2
clone size: .
CDR3 DNA: TGCGCCAGCAGCCAAGGGCCCGGGGAGCTGTTTTTT
CDR3 protein: CASSQGPGELFF

V gene: TRBV14
D gene: .
J gene: TRBJ2-3
clone size: .
CDR3 DNA: TGTGCCAGCAGCCCTCCTGGAAGGGGGGCAGATACGCAGTATTTT
CDR3 protein: CASSPPGRGADTQYF

V gene: TRBV5-1
D gene: .
J gene: TRBJ1-2
clone size: once
CDR3 DNA: TGCGCCAGCAGCTTGGTACGAGCCGCGGCGGACTATGGCTACACCTTC
CDR3 protein: CASSLVRAAADYGYTF

V gene: TRBV6-5
D gene: TRBD1
J gene: TRBJ1-5
clone size: .
CDR3 DNA: TGTGCCAGCAGTTTAACCAGGGGGTCGGGCAATCAGCCCCAGCATTTT
CDR3 protein: CASSLTRGSGNQPQHF

V gene: TRBV5-6
D gene: .
J gene: TRBJ2-7
clone size: .
CDR3 DNA: TGTGCCAGCAGCTATGCCCAGAGGCACGAGCAGTACTTC
CDR3 protein: CASSYAQRHEQYF

V gene: TRBV27
D gene: .
J gene: TRBJ2-1
clone size: .
CDR3 DNA: TGTGCCAGCAGTTTATCTCCTAGCAATGAGCAGTTCTTC
CDR3 protein: CASSLSPSNEQFF

V gene: TRBV28
D gene: .
J gene: TRBJ2-7
clone size: few
CDR3 DNA: TGTGCCAGCAGACCGGGACCAAGCTCACCCTACGAGCAGTACTTC
CDR3 protein: CASRPGPSSPYEQYF

V gene: TRBV30
D gene: .
J gene: TRBJ1-4
clone size: .
CDR3 DNA: TGTGCCTGGAGGGCGGACAGCCACAATGAAAAACTGTTTTTT
CDR3 protein: CAWRADSHNEKLFF

V gene: TRBV3-1/TRBV3-2
D gene: TRBD2
J gene: TRBJ2-7
clone size: once
CDR3 DNA: TGTGCCAGCAGCCAAGTCCGCGGGAGCCCCTACGAGCAGTACTTC
CDR3 protein: CASSQVRGSPYEQYF

V gene: TRBV9
D gene: .
J gene: TRBJ1-2
clone size: .
CDR3 DNA: TGTGCCAGCAGCGAGCGACCAGGGGTGGACGGCTACACCTTC
CDR3 protein: CASSERPGVDGYTF

V gene: TRBV25-1
D gene: .
J gene: TRBJ1-1
clone size: .
CDR3 DNA: TGTGCCAGCAGTGAAAAGGGGGGGGGCACTGAAGCTTTCTTT
CDR3 protein: CASSEKGGGTEAFF

V gene: TRBV27
D gene: .
J gene: TRBJ2-1
clone size: .
CDR3 DNA: TGTGCCAGCAGTTTTTTTCTGGCGGGATCGTCCAACAATGAGCAGTTCTTC
CDR3 protein: CASSFFLAGSSNNEQFF

V gene: TRBV27
D gene: TRBD2
J gene: TRBJ2-1
clone size: once
CDR3 DNA: TGTGCCAGCAGTACCGGCCTAGCGGGAGTGATCCATGAGCAGTTCTTC
CDR3 protein: CASSTGLAGVIHEQFF

V gene: TRBV27
D gene: TRBD1
J gene: TRBJ1-4
clone size: .
CDR3 DNA: TGTGCCAGCAGTTTTCTTAGGACAGGGGGAAATGAAAAACTGTTTTTT
CDR3 protein: CASSFLRTGGNEKLFF

V gene: TRBV18
D gene: .
J gene: TRBJ2-1
clone size: .
CDR3 DNA: TGTGCCAGCTCACCGTTGCCGGGGACTGAGCAGTTCTTC
CDR3 protein: CASSPLPGTEQFF

V gene: TRBV7-3
D gene: .
J gene: TRBJ2-2
clone size: .
CDR3 DNA: TGTGCCAGCAGCATCCGCCGAGGGTCCGGGGAGCTGTTTTTT
CDR3 protein: CASSIRRGSGELFF

V gene: TRBV6-6
D gene: .
J gene: TRBJ2-1
clone size: .
CDR3 DNA: TGTGCCACAGGGGAGGGGGTACGGAATGAGCAGTTCTTC
CDR3 protein: CATGEGVRNEQFF

V gene: TRBV5-6
D gene: .
J gene: TRBJ1-1
clone size: .
CDR3 DNA: TGTGCCAGCAGCCGACGGGGTGACGAAGCTTTCTTT
CDR3 protein: CASSRRGDEAFF

V gene: TRBV16
D gene: .
J gene: TRBJ1-5
clone size: once
CDR3 DNA: TGTGCCAGCAGCAGGGGGAGCAATCAGCCCCAGCATTTT
CDR3 protein: CASSRGSNQPQHF

V gene: TRBV28
D gene: TRBD1
J gene: TRBJ2-4
clone size: .
CDR3 DNA: TGTGCCAGCATCGACAGGGTCCGAGCCAAAAACATTCAGTACTTC
CDR3 protein: CASIDRVRAKNIQYF

V gene: TRBV3-1/TRBV3-2
D gene: .
J gene: TRBJ2-3
clone size: once
CDR3 DNA: TGTGCCAGCAGCCAAGATCTTGGTCCTTCAGATACGCAGTATTTT
CDR3 protein: CASSQDLGPSDTQYF

V gene: TRBV6-5
D gene: .
J gene: TRBJ1-1
clone size: once
CDR3 DNA: TGTGCCAGCAGTTACTCGAGGAGGGTGAACACTGAAGCTTTCTTT
CDR3 protein: CASSYSRRVNTEAFF

V gene: TRBV9
D gene: TRBD2
J gene: TRBJ2-7
clone size: .
CDR3 DNA: TGTGCCAGCAGCCCCCGGGAGGTCAGCTCCTACGAGCAGTACTTC
CDR3 protein: CASSPREVSSYEQYF

V gene: TRBV14
D gene: TRBD1
J gene: TRBJ2-1
clone size: .
CDR3 DNA: TGTGCCAGCAGCCAAGATAAGGGGACAGTGGCCTACAATGAGCAGTTCTTC
CDR3 protein: CASSQDKGTVAYNEQFF

V gene: TRBV18
D gene: .
J gene: TRBJ2-7
clone size: .
CDR3 DNA: TGTGCCAGCTCCCTCGACAGATCCTACGAGCAGTACTTC
CDR3 protein: CASSLDRSYEQYF

V gene: TRBV2
D gene: .
J gene: TRBJ2-3
clone size: .
CDR3 DNA: TGTGCCAGCAGTCTAGGCCGGGCCCCAGATACGCAGTATTTT
CDR3 protein: CASSLGRAPDTQYF

V gene: TRBV7-3
D gene: TRBD2
J gene: TRBJ2-7
clone size: .
CDR3 DNA: TGTGCCAGCAGCCACGGGACTAGCGGGAGTTACGAGCAGTACTTC
CDR3 protein: CASSHGTSGSYEQYF

V gene: TRBV3-1/TRBV3-2
D gene: TRBD1
J gene: TRBJ1-1
clone size: .
CDR3 DNA: TGTGCCAGCAGTTTTGGACAGGGAAACACTGAAGCTTTCTTT
CDR3 protein: CASSFGQGNTEAFF

V gene: TRBV10-2
D gene: .
J gene: TRBJ1-1
clone size: .
CDR3 DNA: TGCGCCAGCAGTGTGGAGCGGATAACCCTGAACACTGAAGCTTTCTTT
CDR3 protein: CASSVERITLNTEAFF

V gene: TRBV15
D gene: .
J gene: TRBJ2-7
clone size: .
CDR3 DNA: TGTGCCACCAGCAGAGCAGGGCAGGGGGGCGAGCAGTACTTC
CDR3 protein: CATSRAGQGGEQYF

V gene: TRBV7-6
D gene: .
J gene: TRBJ2-2
clone size: once
CDR3 DNA: TGTGCCAGCAGCTTAGGGGTCGAGGCCGACGGGGAGCTGTTTTTT
CDR3 protein: CASSLGVEADGELFF

V gene: TRBV6-1
D gene: .
J gene: TRBJ1-5
clone size: once
CDR3 DNA: TGTGCCAGCAGTGAACGGGGGCAGCCCCAGCATTTT
CDR3 protein: CASSERGQPQHF

V gene: TRBV30
D gene: TRBD1
J gene: TRBJ1-1
clone size: .
CDR3 DNA: TGTGCCTGGACCTGGACAGGTGAAGCTTTCTTT
CDR3 protein: CAWTWTGEAFF

V gene: TRBV29-1
D gene: .
J gene: TRBJ1-4
clone size: .
CDR3 DNA: TGCAGCGTTGCCGGCGCAGGCCATGAAAAACTGTTTTTT
CDR3 protein: CSVAGAGHEKLFF

V gene: TRBV7-2
D gene: .
J gene: TRBJ2-3
clone size: .
CDR3 DNA: TGTGCCAGCAGACCGGGACTCCTCACAGATACGCAGTATTTT
CDR3 protein: CASRPGLLTDTQYF

V gene: TRBV18
D gene: .
J gene: TRBJ1-5
clone size: .
CDR3 DNA: TGTGCCAGCTCACCGGTGGGGGTGGGAGTATCTAGCAATCAGCCCCAGCATTTT
CDR3 protein: CASSPVGVGVSSNQPQHF